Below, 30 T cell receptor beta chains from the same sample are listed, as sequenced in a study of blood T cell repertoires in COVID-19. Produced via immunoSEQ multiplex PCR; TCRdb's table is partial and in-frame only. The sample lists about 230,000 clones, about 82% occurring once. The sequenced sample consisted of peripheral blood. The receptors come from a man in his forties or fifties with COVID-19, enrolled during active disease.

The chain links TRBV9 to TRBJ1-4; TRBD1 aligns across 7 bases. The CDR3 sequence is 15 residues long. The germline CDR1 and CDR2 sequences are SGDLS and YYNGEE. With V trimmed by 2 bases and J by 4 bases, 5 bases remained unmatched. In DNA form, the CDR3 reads TGTGCCAGCAGCGTCATGACAGGGTTTAATGAAAAACTGTTTTTT. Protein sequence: CASSVMTGFNEKLFF.

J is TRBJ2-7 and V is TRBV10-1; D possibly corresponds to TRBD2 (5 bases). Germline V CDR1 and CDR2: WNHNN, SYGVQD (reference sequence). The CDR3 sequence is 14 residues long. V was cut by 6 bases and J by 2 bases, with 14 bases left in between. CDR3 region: CASRWRGRAYEQYF. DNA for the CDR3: TGCGCCAGCAGGTGGCGAGGGCGGGCCTACGAGCAGTACTTC.

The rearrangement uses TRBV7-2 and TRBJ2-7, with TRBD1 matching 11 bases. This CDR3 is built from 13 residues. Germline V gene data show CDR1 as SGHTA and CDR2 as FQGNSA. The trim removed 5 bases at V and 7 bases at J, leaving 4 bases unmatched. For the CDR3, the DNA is TGTGCCAGCAGCCCGGACAGGGGGCAAGAGCAGTACTTC. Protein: CASSPDRGQEQYF.

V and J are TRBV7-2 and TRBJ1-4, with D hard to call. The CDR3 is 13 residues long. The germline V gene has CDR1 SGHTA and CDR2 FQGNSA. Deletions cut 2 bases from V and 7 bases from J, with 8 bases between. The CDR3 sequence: CASSLMRGEKLFF. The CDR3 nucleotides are TGTGCCAGCAGCTTAATGAGAGGTGAAAAACTGTTTTTT.

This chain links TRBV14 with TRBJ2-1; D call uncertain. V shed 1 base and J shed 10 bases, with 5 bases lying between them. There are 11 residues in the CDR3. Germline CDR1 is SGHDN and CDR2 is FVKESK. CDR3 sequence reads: CASSQGLEQFF. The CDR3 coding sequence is TGTGCCAGCAGCCAAGGGCTCGAGCAGTTCTTC. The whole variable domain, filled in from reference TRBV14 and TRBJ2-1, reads EAGVTQFPSHSVIEKGQTVTLRCDPISGHDNLYWYRRVMGKEIKFLLHFVKESKQDESGMPNNRFLAERTGGTYSTLKVQPAELEDSGVYFCASSQGLEQFFGPGTRLTVL.

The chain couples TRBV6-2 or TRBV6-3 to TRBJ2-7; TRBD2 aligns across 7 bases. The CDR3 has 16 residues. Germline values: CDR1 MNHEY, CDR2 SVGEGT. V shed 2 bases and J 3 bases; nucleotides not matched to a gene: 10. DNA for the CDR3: TGTGCCAGCAGTTACCGATTACGACTAGCTAGCTACGAGCAGTACTTC. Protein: CASSYRLRLASYEQYF.

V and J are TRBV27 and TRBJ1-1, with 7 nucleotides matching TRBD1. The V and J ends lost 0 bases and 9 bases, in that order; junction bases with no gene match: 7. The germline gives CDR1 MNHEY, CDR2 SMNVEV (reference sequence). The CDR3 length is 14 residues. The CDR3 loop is CASSLSIRDSKAFF. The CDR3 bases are TGTGCCAGCAGTTTATCCATACGGGACAGTAAAGCTTTCTTT.

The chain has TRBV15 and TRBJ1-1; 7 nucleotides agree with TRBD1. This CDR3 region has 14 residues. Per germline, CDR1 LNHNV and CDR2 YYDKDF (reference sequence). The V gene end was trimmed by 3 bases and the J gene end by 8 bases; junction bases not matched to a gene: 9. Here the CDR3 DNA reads TGTGCCACCAGCAGTCGGGAGGGGGCAGGGGAAGCTTTCTTT. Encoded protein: CATSSREGAGEAFF.

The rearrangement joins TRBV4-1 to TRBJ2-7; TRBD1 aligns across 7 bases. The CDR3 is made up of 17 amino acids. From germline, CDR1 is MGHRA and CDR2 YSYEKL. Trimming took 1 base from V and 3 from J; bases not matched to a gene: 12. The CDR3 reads CASSQGQGRARGYEQYF. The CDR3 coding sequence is TGCGCCAGCAGCCAAGGACAGGGAAGAGCGAGAGGCTACGAGCAGTACTTC.

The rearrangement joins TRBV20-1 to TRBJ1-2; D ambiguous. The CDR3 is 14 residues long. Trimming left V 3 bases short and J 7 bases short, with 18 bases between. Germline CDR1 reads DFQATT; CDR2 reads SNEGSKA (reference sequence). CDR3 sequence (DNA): TGCAGTGCTAGTTTAGGCGGCGGGGTAGGTGGCTACACCTTC. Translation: CSASLGGGVGGYTF.

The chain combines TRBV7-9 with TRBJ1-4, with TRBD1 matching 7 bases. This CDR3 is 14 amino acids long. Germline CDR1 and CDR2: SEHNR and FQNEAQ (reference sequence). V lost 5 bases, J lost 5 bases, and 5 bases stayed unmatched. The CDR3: CASSRQGRNEKLFF. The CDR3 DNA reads TGTGCCAGCAGCCGACAGGGAAGGAATGAAAAACTGTTTTTT.

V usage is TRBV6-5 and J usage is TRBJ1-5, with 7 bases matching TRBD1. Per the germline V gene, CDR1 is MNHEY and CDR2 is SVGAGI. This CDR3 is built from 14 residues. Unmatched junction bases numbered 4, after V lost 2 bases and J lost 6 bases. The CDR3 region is CASSYTTGSQPQHF. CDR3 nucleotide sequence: TGTGCCAGCAGTTACACGACAGGGAGTCAGCCCCAGCATTTT.

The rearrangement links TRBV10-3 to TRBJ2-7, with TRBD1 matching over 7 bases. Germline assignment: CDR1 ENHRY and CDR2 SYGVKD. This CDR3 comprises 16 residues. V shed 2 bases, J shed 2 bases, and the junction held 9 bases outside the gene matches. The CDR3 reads CAISEKAGTDPYEQYF. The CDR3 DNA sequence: TGTGCCATCAGTGAGAAAGCCGGGACAGACCCCTACGAGCAGTACTTC.

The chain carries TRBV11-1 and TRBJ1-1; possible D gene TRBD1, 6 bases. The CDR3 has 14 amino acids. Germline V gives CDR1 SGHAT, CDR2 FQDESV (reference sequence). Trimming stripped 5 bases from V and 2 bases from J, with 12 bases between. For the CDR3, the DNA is TGTGCCAGCAGCCTCGGACAGAGCAACACTGAAGCTTTCTTT. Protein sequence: CASSLGQSNTEAFF.

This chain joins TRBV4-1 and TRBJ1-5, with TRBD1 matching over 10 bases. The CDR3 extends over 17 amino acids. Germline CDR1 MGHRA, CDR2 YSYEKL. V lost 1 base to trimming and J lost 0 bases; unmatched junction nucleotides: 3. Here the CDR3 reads CASSQGTGGYSNQPQHF. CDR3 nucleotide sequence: TGCGCCAGCAGCCAAGGGACAGGGGGATATAGCAATCAGCCCCAGCATTTT.

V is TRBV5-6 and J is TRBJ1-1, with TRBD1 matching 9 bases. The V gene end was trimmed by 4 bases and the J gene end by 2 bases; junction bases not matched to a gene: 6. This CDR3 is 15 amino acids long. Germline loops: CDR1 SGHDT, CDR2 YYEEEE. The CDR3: CASSDWTGENTEAFF. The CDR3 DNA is TGTGCCAGCAGCGATTGGACAGGGGAAAACACTGAAGCTTTCTTT.

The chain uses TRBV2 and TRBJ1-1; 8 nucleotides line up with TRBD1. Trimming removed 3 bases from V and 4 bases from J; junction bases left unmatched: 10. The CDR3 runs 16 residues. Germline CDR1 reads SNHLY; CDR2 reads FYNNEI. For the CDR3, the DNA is TGTGCCAGCAGTGAGTCAGGGGGCGTTTCGATCACTGAAGCTTTCTTT. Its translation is CASSESGGVSITEAFF.

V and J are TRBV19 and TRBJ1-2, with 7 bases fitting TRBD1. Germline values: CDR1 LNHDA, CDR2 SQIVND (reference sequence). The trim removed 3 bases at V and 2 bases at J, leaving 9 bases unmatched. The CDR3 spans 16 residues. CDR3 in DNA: TGTGCCAGTAGTATCCGACAGGGAAGAACAAACTATGGCTACACCTTC. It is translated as CASSIRQGRTNYGYTF.

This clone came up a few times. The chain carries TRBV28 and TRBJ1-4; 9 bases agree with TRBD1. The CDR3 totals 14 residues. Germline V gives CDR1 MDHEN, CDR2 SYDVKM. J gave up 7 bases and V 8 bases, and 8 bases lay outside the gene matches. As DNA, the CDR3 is TGTGCCAGCGAGTCACCGGGACAGGGTGAAAAACTGTTTTTT. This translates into CASESPGQGEKLFF.

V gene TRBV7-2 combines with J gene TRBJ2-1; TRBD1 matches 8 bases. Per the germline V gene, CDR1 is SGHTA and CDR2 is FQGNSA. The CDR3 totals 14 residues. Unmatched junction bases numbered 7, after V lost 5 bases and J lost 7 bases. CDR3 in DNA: TGTGCCAGCAGCACAACAGGGGGGAGGAATGAGCAGTTCTTC. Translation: CASSTTGGRNEQFF.

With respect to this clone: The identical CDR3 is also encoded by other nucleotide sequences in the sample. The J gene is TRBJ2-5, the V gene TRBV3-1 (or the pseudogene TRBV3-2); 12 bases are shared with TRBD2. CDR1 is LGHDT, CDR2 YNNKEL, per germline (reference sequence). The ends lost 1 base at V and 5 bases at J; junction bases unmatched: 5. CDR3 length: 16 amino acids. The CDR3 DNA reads TGTGCCAGCAGCCAAGCTAGCGGGGGGGCCGGGGAGACCCAGTACTTC. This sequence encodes CASSQASGGAGETQYF.

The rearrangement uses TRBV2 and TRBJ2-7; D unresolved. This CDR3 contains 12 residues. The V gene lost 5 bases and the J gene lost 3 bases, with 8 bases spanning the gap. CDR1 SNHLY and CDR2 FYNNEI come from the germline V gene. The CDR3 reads CASSYTDYEQYF. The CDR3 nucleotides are TGTGCCAGCAGTTATACAGACTACGAGCAGTACTTC.

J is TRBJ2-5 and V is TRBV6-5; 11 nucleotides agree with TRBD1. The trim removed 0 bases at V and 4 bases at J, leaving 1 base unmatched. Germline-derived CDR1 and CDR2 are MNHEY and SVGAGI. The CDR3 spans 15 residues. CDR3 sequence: CASSYSGQGGETQYF. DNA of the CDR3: TGTGCCAGCAGTTACTCGGGACAGGGGGGAGAGACCCAGTACTTC.

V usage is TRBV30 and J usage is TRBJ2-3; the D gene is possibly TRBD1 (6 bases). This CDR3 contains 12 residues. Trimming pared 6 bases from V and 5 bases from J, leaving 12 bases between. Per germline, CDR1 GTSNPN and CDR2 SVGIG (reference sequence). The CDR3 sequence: CACVGALDTQYF. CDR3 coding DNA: TGTGCCTGCGTGGGGGCTTTAGATACGCAGTATTTT. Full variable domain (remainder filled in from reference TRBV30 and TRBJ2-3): SQTIHQWPATLVQPVGSPLSLECTVEGTSNPNLYWYRQAAGRGLQLLFYSVGIGQISSEVPQNLSASRPQDRQFILSSKKLLLSDSGFYLCACVGALDTQYFGPGTRLTVL.

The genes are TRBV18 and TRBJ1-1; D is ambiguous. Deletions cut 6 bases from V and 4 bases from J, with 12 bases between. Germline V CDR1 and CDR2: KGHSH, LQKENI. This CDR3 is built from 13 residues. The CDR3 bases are TGTGCCAGCTCCTCCGGGGAGGTCACTGAAGCTTTCTTT. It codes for CASSSGEVTEAFF.

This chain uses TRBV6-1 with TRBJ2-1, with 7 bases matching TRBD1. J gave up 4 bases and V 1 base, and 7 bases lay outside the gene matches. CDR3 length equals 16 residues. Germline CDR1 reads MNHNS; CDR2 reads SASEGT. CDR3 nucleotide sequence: TGTGCCAGCAGTGAAGAAGGACAGGTTTCTTACAATGAGCAGTTCTTC. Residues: CASSEEGQVSYNEQFF.

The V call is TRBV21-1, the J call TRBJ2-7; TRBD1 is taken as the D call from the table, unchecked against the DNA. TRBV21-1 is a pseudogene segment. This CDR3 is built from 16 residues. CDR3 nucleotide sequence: TGTGCCAGCAGCAAGGGGACAGGGCTGGTATCCTACGAGCAGTACTTC. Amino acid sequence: CASSKGTGLVSYEQYF.

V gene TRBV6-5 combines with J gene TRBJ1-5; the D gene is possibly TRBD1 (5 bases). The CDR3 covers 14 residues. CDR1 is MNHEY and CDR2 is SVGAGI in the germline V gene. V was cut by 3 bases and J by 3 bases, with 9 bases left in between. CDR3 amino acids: CASSYKGNNQPQHF. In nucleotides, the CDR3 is TGTGCCAGCAGTTATAAGGGGAACAATCAGCCCCAGCATTTT.

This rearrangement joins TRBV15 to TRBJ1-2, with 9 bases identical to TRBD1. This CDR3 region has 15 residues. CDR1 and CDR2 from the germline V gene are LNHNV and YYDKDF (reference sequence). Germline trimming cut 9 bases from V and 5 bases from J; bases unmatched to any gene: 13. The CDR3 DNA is TGTGCCACAAGGGACAGGGCCCGCGCAGAATATGGCTACACCTTC. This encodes CATRDRARAEYGYTF.

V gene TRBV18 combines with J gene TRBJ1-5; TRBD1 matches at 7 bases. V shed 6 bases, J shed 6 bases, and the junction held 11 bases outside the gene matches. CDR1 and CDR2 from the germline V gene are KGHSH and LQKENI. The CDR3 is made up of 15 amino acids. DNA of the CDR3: TGTGCCAGCTCTCCCAATCGACAGGGAGGTCAGCCCCAGCATTTT. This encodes CASSPNRQGGQPQHF.